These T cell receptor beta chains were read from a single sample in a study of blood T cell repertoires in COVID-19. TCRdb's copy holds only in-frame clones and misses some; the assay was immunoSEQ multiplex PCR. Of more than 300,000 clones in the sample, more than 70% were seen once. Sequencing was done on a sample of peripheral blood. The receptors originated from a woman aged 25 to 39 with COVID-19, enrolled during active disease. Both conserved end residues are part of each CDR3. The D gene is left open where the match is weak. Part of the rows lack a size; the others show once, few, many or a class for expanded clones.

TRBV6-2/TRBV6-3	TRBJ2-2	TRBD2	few	CASSYQGTSGGSGELFF	TGTGCCAGCAGTTACCAAGGGACTAGCGGGGGCTCCGGGGAGCTGTTTTTT
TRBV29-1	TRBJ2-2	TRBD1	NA	CSVAGTGGEAGELFF	TGCAGCGTTGCCGGGACAGGGGGCGAGGCCGGGGAGCTGTTTTTT
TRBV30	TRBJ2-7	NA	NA	CAWSVNNEQYF	TGTGCCTGGAGTGTAAACAACGAGCAGTACTTC
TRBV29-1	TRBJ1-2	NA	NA	CSVDRGIRGYTF	TGCAGCGTTGACCGGGGAATTAGGGGCTACACCTTC
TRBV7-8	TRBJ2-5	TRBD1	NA	CASSPGTGGLAETQYF	TGTGCCAGCAGCCCCGGGACAGGGGGCTTAGCGGAGACCCAGTACTTC
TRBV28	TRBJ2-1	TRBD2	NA	CASSSQRGNGNEQFF	TGTGCCAGCAGCTCACAGCGGGGGAATGGCAATGAGCAGTTCTTC
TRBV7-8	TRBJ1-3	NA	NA	CASSLGPGKTGNTIYF	TGTGCCAGCAGCTTAGGGCCGGGTAAAACTGGAAACACCATATATTTT
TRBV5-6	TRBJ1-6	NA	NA	CASSFLSRGLGSPLHF	TGTGCCAGCAGCTTCCTCTCAAGGGGGTTGGGATCACCCCTCCACTTT
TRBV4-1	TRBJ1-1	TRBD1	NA	CASSLTGARSLNTEAFF	TGCGCCAGCAGCCTAACAGGGGCGCGGTCTTTGAACACTGAAGCTTTCTTT
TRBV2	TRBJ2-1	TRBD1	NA	CASLGTGVLNEQFF	TGTGCCAGCTTGGGGACAGGGGTCCTCAATGAGCAGTTCTTC
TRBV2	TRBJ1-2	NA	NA	CASRRDYGYTF	TGTGCCAGCAGGAGGGACTATGGCTACACCTTC
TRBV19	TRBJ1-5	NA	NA	CASSITPLGRAQHF	TGTGCCAGTAGTATAACCCCCCTTGGGCGAGCCCAGCATTTT
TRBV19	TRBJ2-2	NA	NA	CASSITGGNGELFF	TGTGCCAGTAGTATAACGGGGGGCAACGGGGAGCTGTTTTTT
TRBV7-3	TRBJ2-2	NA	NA	CASSSYTGELFF	TGTGCCAGCAGCTCATACACCGGGGAGCTGTTTTTT
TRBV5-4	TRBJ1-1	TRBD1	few	CASSMDRARAFF	TGTGCCAGCAGCATGGACAGGGCAAGAGCTTTCTTT
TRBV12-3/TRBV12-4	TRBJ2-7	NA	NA	CASSLGTFYEQYF	TGTGCCAGCAGTTTAGGGACTTTCTACGAGCAGTACTTC
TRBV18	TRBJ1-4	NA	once	CASSPQAGSGGEKLFF	TGTGCCAGCTCACCACAGGCAGGCAGTGGAGGTGAAAAACTGTTTTTT
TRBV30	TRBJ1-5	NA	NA	CAWSVGRVGNSNQPQHF	TGTGCCTGGAGTGTGGGGAGGGTTGGGAATAGCAATCAGCCCCAGCATTTT
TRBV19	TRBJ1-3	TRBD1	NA	CASSIHQGEKNTIYF	TGTGCCAGTAGTATTCACCAGGGGGAGAAAAACACCATATATTTT
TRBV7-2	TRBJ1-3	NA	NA	CASSLEMAGSGNTIYF	TGTGCCAGCAGCTTAGAAATGGCAGGCTCTGGAAACACCATATATTTT
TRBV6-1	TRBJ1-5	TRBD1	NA	CASSGTRRDRGSRPQHF	TGTGCCAGCAGTGGAACCCGGCGCGACAGGGGAAGTCGGCCCCAGCATTTT
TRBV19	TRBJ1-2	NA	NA	CATSSARDTFNYGYTF	TGTGCCACTAGCAGCGCTCGGGACACCTTTAACTATGGCTACACCTTC
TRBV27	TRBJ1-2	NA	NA	CASSFERGYGYTF	TGTGCCAGCAGTTTTGAGAGAGGCTATGGCTACACCTTC
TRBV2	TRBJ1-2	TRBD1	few	CASSRQGIYGYTF	TGTGCCAGCAGTCGACAGGGAATCTATGGCTACACCTTC
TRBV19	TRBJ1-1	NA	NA	CASSTDQNTEAFF	TGTGCCAGTTCGACAGATCAGAACACTGAAGCTTTCTTT
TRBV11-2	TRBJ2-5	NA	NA	CASSLVPGVKTQYF	TGTGCCAGCAGCTTAGTACCGGGGGTAAAGACCCAGTACTTC
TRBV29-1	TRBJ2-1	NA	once	CSAMGHLLYNEQFF	TGCAGCGCTATGGGACACCTTCTCTACAATGAGCAGTTCTTC
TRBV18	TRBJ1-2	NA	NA	CASSPGRRWVDGYTF	TGTGCCAGCTCACCAGGGAGGAGGTGGGTGGATGGCTACACCTTC
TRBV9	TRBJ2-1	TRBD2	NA	CASSVASGGDSYNEQFF	TGTGCCAGCAGCGTAGCTAGCGGGGGGGACTCCTACAATGAGCAGTTCTTC
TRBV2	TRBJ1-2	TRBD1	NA	CASSRQGASGYTF	TGTGCCAGCAGCCGGCAGGGGGCTAGTGGCTACACCTTC
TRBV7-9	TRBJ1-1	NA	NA	CASSRREMNTEAFF	TGTGCCAGCAGCCGTCGTGAGATGAACACTGAAGCTTTCTTT
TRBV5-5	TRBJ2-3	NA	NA	CASSLGTGLVTDTQYF	TGTGCCAGCAGCTTGGGAACAGGGTTGGTTACAGATACGCAGTATTTT
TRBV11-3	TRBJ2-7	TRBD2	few	CASSLTSSGGASYEQYF	TGTGCCAGCAGCTTAACGTCCTCCGGGGGGGCCTCCTACGAGCAGTACTTC
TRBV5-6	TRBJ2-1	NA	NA	CASSVGQWIDEQFF	TGTGCCAGCAGCGTCGGACAGTGGATCGATGAGCAGTTCTTC
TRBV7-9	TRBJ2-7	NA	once	CASSFGTETYYEQYF	TGTGCCAGCAGCTTCGGGACTGAGACATACTACGAGCAGTACTTC
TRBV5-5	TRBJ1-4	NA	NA	CASSPRQDTTNEKLFF	TGTGCCAGCAGCCCTCGACAGGATACAACTAATGAAAAACTGTTTTTT
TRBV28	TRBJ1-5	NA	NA	CASSLVGEVSPQHF	TGTGCCAGCAGTTTAGTCGGGGAGGTTAGCCCCCAGCATTTT
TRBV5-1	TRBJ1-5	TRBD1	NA	CASSPETGVGQPQHF	TGCGCCAGCAGCCCCGAGACAGGGGTAGGTCAGCCCCAGCATTTT
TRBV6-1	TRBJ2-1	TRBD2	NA	CASSEALGLAGGFPWDEQFF	TGTGCCAGCAGTGAAGCCTTAGGGCTAGCGGGGGGGTTCCCCTGGGATGAGCAGTTCTTC
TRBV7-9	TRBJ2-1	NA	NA	CASSLVGAVNEQFF	TGTGCCAGCAGCTTAGTAGGGGCTGTAAATGAGCAGTTCTTC
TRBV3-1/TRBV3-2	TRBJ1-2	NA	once	CASSQDLGTTRGYTF	TGTGCCAGCAGCCAAGATCTGGGTACCACGAGGGGCTACACCTTC
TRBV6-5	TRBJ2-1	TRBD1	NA	CASRTGGVNEQFF	TGTGCCAGCAGGACAGGGGGTGTCAATGAGCAGTTCTTC
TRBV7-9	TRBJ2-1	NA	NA	CASSSRLGIQLESYNEQFF	TGTGCCAGCAGCTCAAGACTAGGAATCCAGCTAGAGTCCTACAATGAGCAGTTCTTC